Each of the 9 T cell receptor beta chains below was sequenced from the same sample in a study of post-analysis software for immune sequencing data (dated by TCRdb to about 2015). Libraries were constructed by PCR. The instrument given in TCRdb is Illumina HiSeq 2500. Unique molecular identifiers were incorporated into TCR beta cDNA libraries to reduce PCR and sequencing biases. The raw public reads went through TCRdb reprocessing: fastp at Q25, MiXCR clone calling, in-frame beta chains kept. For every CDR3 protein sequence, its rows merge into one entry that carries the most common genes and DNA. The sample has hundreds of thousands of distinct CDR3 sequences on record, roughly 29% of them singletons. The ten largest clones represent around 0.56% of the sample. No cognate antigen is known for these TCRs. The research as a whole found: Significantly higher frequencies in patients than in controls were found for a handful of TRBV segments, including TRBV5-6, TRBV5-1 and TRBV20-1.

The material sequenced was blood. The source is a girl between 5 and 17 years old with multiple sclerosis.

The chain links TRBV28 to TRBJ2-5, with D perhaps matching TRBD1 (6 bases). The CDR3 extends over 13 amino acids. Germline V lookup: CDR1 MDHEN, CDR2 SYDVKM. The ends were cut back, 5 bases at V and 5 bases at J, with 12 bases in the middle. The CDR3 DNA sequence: TGTGCCAGCAGTGTGACAGGTCCCGAGACCCAGTACTTC. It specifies CASSVTGPETQYF. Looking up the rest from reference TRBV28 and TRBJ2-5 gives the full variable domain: DVKVTQSSRYLVKRTGEKVFLECVQDMDHENMFWYRQDPGLGLRLIYFSYDVKMKEKGDIPEGYSVSREKKERFSLILESASTNQTSMYLCASSVTGPETQYFGPGTRLLVL.

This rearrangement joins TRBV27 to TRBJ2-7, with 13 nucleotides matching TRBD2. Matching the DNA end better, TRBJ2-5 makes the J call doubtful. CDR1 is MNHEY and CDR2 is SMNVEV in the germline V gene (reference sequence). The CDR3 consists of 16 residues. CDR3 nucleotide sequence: TGTGCCAGCAGTTCACTAGCGGGGGGGATGGCAGAGACCCAGTACTTC. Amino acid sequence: CASSSLAGGMAETQYF.

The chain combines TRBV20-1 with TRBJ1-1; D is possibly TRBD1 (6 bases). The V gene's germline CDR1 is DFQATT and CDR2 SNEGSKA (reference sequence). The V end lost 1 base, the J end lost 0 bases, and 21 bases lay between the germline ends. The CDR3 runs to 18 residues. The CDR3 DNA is TGCAGTGCTAGAGCCAGGCCGGGGGGCCGCATTATGAACACTGAAGCTTTCTTT. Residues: CSARARPGGRIMNTEAFF.

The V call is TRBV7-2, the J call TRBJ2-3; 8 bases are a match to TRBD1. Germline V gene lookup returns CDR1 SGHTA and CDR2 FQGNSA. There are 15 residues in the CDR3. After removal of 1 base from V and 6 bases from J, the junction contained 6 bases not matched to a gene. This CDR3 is CASSLETGVVDTQYF. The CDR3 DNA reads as TGTGCCAGCAGCTTAGAGACAGGGGTTGTCGATACGCAGTATTTT.

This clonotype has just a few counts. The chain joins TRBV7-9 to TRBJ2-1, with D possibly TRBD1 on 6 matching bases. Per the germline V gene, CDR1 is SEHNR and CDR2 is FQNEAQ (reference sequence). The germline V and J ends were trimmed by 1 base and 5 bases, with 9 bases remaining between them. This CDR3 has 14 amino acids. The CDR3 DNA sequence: TGTGCCAGCAGCTTAGTAGGGGACAACAATGAGCAGTTCTTC. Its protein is CASSLVGDNNEQFF.

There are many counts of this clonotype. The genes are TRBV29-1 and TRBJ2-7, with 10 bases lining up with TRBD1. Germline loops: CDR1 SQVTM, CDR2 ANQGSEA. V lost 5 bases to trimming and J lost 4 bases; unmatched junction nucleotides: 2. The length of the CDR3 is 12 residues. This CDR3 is CSVRTGGYEQYF. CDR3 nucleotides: TGCAGCGTTCGGACAGGGGGTTACGAGCAGTACTTC.

The CDR3: CASSYSTVSRSHEQFF. The CDR3 bases are TGTGCCAGCAGTTACTCGACGGTCTCTCGGTCCCATGAGCAGTTCTTC. This chain joins TRBV6-5 and TRBJ2-1, with no clear D. The germline gives CDR1 MNHEY, CDR2 SVGAGI. Between the trimmed V and J ends, which lost 0 bases and 8 bases, there was a span of 17 bases. The CDR3 is 16 amino acids.

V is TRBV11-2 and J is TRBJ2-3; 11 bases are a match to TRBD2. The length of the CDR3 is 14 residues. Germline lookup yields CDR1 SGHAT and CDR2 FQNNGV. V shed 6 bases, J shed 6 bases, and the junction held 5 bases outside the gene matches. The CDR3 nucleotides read TGTGCCAGCAGTAGGGGACTAGCGGTCGATACGCAGTATTTT. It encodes CASSRGLAVDTQYF.

DNA of the CDR3: TGTGCCAGCAGCTTCGGGCAGAACGCCTACGAGCAGTACTTC. It translates to CASSFGQNAYEQYF. J is TRBJ2-7 and V is TRBV7-9; the D is unclear. Germline CDR1 and CDR2: SEHNR and FQNEAQ (reference sequence). The CDR3 runs 14 residues. Deletions cut 3 bases from V and 2 bases from J, with 11 bases between.